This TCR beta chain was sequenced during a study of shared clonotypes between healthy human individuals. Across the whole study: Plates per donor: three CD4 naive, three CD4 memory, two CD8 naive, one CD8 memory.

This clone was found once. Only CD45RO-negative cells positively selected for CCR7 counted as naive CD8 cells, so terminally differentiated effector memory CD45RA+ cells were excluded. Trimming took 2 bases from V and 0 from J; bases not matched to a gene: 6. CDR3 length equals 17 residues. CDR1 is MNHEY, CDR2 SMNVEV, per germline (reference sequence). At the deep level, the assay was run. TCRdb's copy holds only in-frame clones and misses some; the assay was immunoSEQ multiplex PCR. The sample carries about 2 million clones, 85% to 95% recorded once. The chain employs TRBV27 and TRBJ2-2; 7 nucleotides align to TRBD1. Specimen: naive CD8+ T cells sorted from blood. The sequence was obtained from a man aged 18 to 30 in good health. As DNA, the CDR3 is TGTGCCAGCAGTTTAGAGGGGGCTGTAGCGAACACCGGGGAGCTGTTTTTT. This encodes CASSLEGAVANTGELFF.